This T cell receptor (beta chain) was identified during a study of T cells after yellow fever vaccination. This clonotype was seen ten or more times. Its specificity is unknown. TCRdb itself ran the 5' RACE reads through MiXCR, one entry per CDR3 protein. The sample consists of a few hundred thousand distinct CDR3 sequences, 6.2% of them appearing once. Study-wide results and caveats: A minor fraction of clonotypes spanned both CD4 and CD8 compartments. Contamination by abundant bulk-population clonotypes could be present in FACS-sorted repertoires. Post-booster repertoires again held most primary-vaccination clones (approximately 96% CD4, around 90% CD8).

Trimming took off 5 bases at V and 8 bases at J, with 16 bases between the two ends. CDR1 and CDR2 from the germline V gene are SGHTA and FQGNSA. The CDR3 length is 14 residues. This chain connects TRBV7-2 to TRBJ2-1; no clear D. This sample comprised PBMCs, obtained 5 days after the yellow fever booster vaccination. The sequence was obtained from a man aged 25-45 years who received the YFV17D yellow fever vaccine. Written as DNA, the CDR3 is TGTGCCAGCAGCCCAAGTGGTTCGGACGATGAGCAGTTCTTC. Translating it yields CASSPSGSDDEQFF.